The 18 T cell receptor beta chains in this list originate from one sample, sequenced in a study of tumor-infiltrating lymphocytes in localized non-small cell lung cancer. TCRdb keeps only in-frame clones here, not all; method: immunoSEQ multiplex PCR. This repertoire shows 24,000 or so clones, roughly 70% found once; its top ten account for roughly 14%. The sequenced sample was lung tumor tissue. These receptors all come from a human donor with non-small cell lung cancer.

The rearrangement uses TRBV5-5 and TRBJ2-1, with D maybe TRBD1 (5 bases). The CDR3 covers 16 residues. The germline gives CDR1 SGHKS, CDR2 YYEKEE (reference sequence). Trimming stripped 2 bases from V and 2 bases from J, with 14 bases between. The CDR3 DNA sequence: TGTGCCAGCAGCTTCTCTCCTGGCAGGGCCTACAATGAGCAGTTCTTC. It translates to CASSFSPGRAYNEQFF. Based on the CDR3 plus reference TRBV5-5 and TRBJ2-1, the full variable domain is DAGVTQSPTHLIKTRGQQVTLRCSPISGHKSVSWYQQVLGQGPQFIFQYYEKEERGRGNFPDRFSARQFPNYSSELNVNALLLGDSALYLCASSFSPGRAYNEQFFGPGTRLTVL.

The rearrangement uses TRBV7-9 and TRBJ1-2; 7 bases agree with TRBD1. With V trimmed by 8 bases and J by 4 bases, 16 bases remained unmatched. The germline V gene encodes CDR1 SEHNR and CDR2 FQNEAQ (reference sequence). There are 16 residues in the CDR3. This CDR3 reads CASGPSLGGGIYGYTF. CDR3 nucleotides: TGTGCCAGCGGCCCTTCTTTGGGAGGGGGCATCTATGGCTACACCTTC.

The J gene is TRBJ2-3, the V gene TRBV7-2, with D possibly called TRBD1 or TRBD2 (6 bases each). The CDR3 totals 16 residues. Germline V gives CDR1 SGHTA, CDR2 FQGNSA. The V gene lost 4 bases and the J gene lost 1 base, with 15 bases spanning the gap. Written as DNA, the CDR3 is TGTGCCAGCAGCTGGCACGGGGGCAGGGGCACAGATACGCAGTATTTT. Protein: CASSWHGGRGTDTQYF.

The V gene is TRBV5-6, the J gene TRBJ2-2; 10 nucleotides agree with TRBD1. Germline CDR1 is SGHDT and CDR2 is YYEEEE. V shed 5 bases and J 6 bases; nucleotides not matched to a gene: 16. The CDR3 has 18 residues. Here the CDR3 DNA reads TGTGCCAGCAGTCTCAGGGGACAGGGGAAAGGGGGCTCCGGGGAGCTGTTTTTT. This codes for CASSLRGQGKGGSGELFF.

The chain combines TRBV11-2 with TRBJ2-7, with D hard to call. Per the germline V gene, CDR1 is SGHAT and CDR2 is FQNNGV. V gave up 1 base and J gave up 6 bases, with 10 bases separating them. The CDR3 covers 13 residues. The CDR3 is CASSLGGRGEQYF. The CDR3 coding sequence is TGTGCCAGCAGCTTAGGCGGAAGAGGCGAGCAGTACTTC.

This clone was seen only once. V gene TRBV28 combines with J gene TRBJ2-7; 7 bases fit TRBD2. Germline V gene lookup returns CDR1 MDHEN and CDR2 SYDVKM. The CDR3 runs to 12 residues. The V segment lost 7 bases and the J segment 12 bases; nucleotides outside the gene matches: 12. CDR3 amino acids: CASNPGGLKAYF. The CDR3 DNA reads TGTGCCAGCAACCCGGGGGGATTAAAGGCGTACTTC.

This clone was seen once. This chain uses TRBV7-2 with TRBJ2-5; D possibly corresponds to TRBD2 (7 bases). CDR1 is SGHTA, CDR2 FQGNSA, per germline. CDR3 length equals 15 residues. V was shortened by 1 base and J by 1 base, with 10 bases between the two germline ends. The CDR3 loop is CASSLGAGAQETQYF. Here the CDR3 DNA reads TGTGCCAGCAGCTTAGGCGCGGGGGCCCAAGAGACCCAGTACTTC.

The chain uses TRBV4-3 and TRBJ2-3; the D is unclear. The CDR3 spans 16 residues. CDR1 is LGHNA, CDR2 YSLEER, per germline. V was cut by 1 base and J by 1 base, with 12 bases left in between. Here the CDR3 DNA reads TGCGCCAGCAGCCAAGGGATGGGGTCAGGCACAGATACGCAGTATTTT. It encodes CASSQGMGSGTDTQYF.

The CDR3: CASSAQGAWGGYTF. Here the CDR3 DNA reads TGTGCCAGCAGTGCACAGGGGGCCTGGGGAGGCTACACCTTC. The chain couples TRBV27 to TRBJ1-2; 9 bases agree with TRBD1. The CDR3 loop spans 14 amino acids. J lost 8 bases, V lost 5 bases, and 9 bases had no gene match. CDR1 and CDR2 (germline): MNHEY, SMNVEV (reference sequence).

Only one count was recorded for this clone. The chain joins TRBV7-2 to TRBJ2-6; weak D call: TRBD2 (6 bases). V was pared by 5 bases and J by 2 bases, with 13 bases between. CDR3 length: 16 residues. Germline loops: CDR1 SGHTA, CDR2 FQGNSA. CDR3 DNA sequence: TGTGCCAGCAGCCAGCCTAGCGTGGCTGGGGCCAACGTCCTGACTTTC. Its translation is CASSQPSVAGANVLTF.

The V and J genes are TRBV7-8 and TRBJ1-5, with 8 bases matching TRBD1. The CDR3 length is 13 residues. J gave up 6 bases and V 4 bases, and 2 bases lay outside the gene matches. Germline V gives CDR1 SGHVS, CDR2 FQNEAQ. The CDR3 coding sequence is TGTGCCAGCAGCTACAGGGGGGGTCAGCCCCAGCATTTT. It yields the protein CASSYRGGQPQHF.

The J gene is TRBJ2-3, the V gene TRBV28; tentative D call: TRBD2 (5 bases). Germline V CDR1 and CDR2: MDHEN, SYDVKM. Trimming left V 8 bases short and J 4 bases short, with 19 bases between. The length of the CDR3 is 15 residues. In DNA, the CDR3 is TGTGCCAGCTCCCCGGGGTGGACCCCAGCAGATACGCAGTATTTT. Translation gives CASSPGWTPADTQYF.

The rearrangement uses TRBV7-2 and TRBJ1-3; no clear D gene. Trimming left V 1 base short and J 0 bases short, with 13 bases between. Germline CDR1 is SGHTA and CDR2 is FQGNSA. This CDR3 comprises 17 residues. In DNA form, the CDR3 reads TGTGCCAGCAGCTTAGTTGTGTCGTTTACCTCTGGAAACACCATATATTTT. Translated: CASSLVVSFTSGNTIYF.

This clone has only one observation. This sequence joins TRBV6-1 and TRBJ2-7, with D tentatively TRBD1 or TRBD2 (5 bases each). CDR1 and CDR2 from the germline V gene are MNHNS and SASEGT. Between the trimmed V and J ends, which lost 4 bases and 2 bases, there was a span of 15 bases. The CDR3 contains 15 residues. The CDR3 loop is CASSAAGGDAYEQYF. The CDR3, as DNA: TGTGCCAGCAGTGCAGCTGGGGGAGACGCCTACGAGCAGTACTTC.

The chain has TRBV6-4 and TRBJ2-7; the match to TRBD2 covers 10 bases. V lost 8 bases to trimming and J lost 7 bases; unmatched junction nucleotides: 11. The CDR3 is made up of 14 amino acids. Germline V gives CDR1 MRHNA, CDR2 SNTAGT. CDR3 protein: CASLGASGSLEQYF. The CDR3 DNA sequence: TGTGCCAGCCTGGGGGCTAGCGGGAGTTTGGAGCAGTACTTC.

The chain carries TRBV9 and TRBJ1-1; TRBD1 aligns across 10 bases. The V segment lost 3 bases and the J segment 5 bases; nucleotides outside the gene matches: 1. The CDR3 has 13 residues. Germline V CDR1 and CDR2: SGDLS, YYNGEE. The CDR3 sequence is CASSGTGGTEAFF. The CDR3, as DNA: TGTGCCAGCAGCGGGACAGGGGGGACTGAAGCTTTCTTT.

The chain has TRBV4-2 and TRBJ1-3, with D maybe TRBD1 (5 bases). CDR1 and CDR2 from the germline V gene are LGHNA and YNFKEQ. The CDR3 is 15 amino acids. V was trimmed by 1 base and J by 2 bases, leaving 9 bases between them. The CDR3 DNA reads TGTGCCAGCAGCCAAGTGGTAGGGGCTGGAAACACCATATATTTT. It codes for CASSQVVGAGNTIYF.

This clone was recorded a few times. The CDR3 DNA is TGTGCCAGCAGCTTGGATGCGGGGGGGCCGTGGAGCACAGATACGCAGTATTTT. This codes for CASSLDAGGPWSTDTQYF. The J gene is TRBJ2-3, the V gene TRBV5-6, with 9 nucleotides matching TRBD2. In germline, CDR1 is SGHDT, CDR2 YYEEEE. CDR3 length: 18 amino acids. After removal of 0 bases from V and 0 bases from J, the junction contained 8 bases not matched to a gene.